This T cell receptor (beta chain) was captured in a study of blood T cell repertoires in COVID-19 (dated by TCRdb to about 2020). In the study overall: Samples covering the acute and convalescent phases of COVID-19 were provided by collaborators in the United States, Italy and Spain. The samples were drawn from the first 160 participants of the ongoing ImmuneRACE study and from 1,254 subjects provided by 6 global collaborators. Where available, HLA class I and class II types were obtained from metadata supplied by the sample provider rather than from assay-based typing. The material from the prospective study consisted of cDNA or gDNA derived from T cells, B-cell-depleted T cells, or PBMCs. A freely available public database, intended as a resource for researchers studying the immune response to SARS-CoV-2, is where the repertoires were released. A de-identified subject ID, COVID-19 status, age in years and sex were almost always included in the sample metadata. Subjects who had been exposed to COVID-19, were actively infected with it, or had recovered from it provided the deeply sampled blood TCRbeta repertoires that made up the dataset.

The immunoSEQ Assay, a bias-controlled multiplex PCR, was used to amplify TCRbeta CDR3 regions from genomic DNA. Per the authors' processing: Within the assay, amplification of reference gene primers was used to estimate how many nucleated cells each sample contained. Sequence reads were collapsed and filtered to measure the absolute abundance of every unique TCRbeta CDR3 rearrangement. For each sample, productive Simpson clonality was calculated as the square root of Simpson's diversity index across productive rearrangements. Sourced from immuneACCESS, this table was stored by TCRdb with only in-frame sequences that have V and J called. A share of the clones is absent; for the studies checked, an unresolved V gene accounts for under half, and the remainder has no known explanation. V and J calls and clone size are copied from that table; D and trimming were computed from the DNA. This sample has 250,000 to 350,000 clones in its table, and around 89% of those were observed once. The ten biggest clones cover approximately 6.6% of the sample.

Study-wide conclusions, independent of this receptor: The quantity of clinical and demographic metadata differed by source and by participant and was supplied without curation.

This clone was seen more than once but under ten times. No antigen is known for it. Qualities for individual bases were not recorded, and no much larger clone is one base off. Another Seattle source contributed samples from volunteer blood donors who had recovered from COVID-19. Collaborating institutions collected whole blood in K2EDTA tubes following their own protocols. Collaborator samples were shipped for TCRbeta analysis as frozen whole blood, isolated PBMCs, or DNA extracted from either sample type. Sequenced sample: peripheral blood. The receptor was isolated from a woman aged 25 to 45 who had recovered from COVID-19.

CDR3 protein: CSAYSPPQFF. The DNA is TGCAGTGCCTACTCACCTCCTCAGTTCTTC. The rearrangement combines TRBV20-1 with TRBJ2-1, with the identity of the D gene unclear. The trim is 6 bases for V and 13 bases for J, with a gap of 13 bases between the germline ends. CDR1 and CDR2, per the germline V gene (reference sequence), are DFQATT and SNEGSKA. The CDR3 starts with the cysteine, ends with the phenylalanine, and has 10 residues. Here the CDR3 DNA is all that survives: 30 bases in frame from base 1.